This T cell receptor (beta chain) was sequenced for a study of T cell responses to AZD1222 COVID-19 vaccine. Study conclusions and caveats: White British people made up most donors, females outnumbered males, and clonal diversity was possibly underestimated. Rises in breadth and depth of Spike-specific TCRs came after two AZD1222 doses.

Regarding this clone: Its specificity is unknown.

Here immunoSEQ multiplex PCR was the method, and the copy in TCRdb shows in-frame clones only, minus some. Counted here are 95,000 to 150,000 clones, around 87% occurring once; the ten biggest clones make up approximately 1.2%. V trimming: 3 bases; J trimming: 8 bases; junction bases outside the gene matches: 8. Looked up from germline, CDR1 is KGHSH and CDR2 is LQKENI. This CDR3 contains 15 residues. The specimen was peripheral blood, collected on day 0 of AZD1222 vaccination. This clonotype was sampled from an adult in good health. This chain connects TRBV18 to TRBJ1-5, with TRBD1 identical over 9 bases. The CDR3 region has the DNA TGTGCCAGCTCACCTCGGACAGGGGCACGGGAGCCCCAGCATTTT. Translation gives CASSPRTGAREPQHF.